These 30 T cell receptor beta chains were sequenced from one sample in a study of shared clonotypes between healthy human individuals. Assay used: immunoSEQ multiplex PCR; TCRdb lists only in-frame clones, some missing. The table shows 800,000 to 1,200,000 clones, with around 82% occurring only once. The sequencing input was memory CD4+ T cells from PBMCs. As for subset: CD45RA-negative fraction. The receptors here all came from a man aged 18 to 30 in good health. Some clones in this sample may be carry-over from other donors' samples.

This CDR3 is CASSQGLAIAEQYF. CDR3 DNA: TGTGCCAGCAGCCAGGGGCTAGCGATTGCCGAGCAGTACTTC. The chain has TRBV7-2 and TRBJ2-7; D assignment may be TRBD1 or TRBD2 (6 bases each). Trimming removed 5 bases from V and 6 bases from J, with 17 bases in between. The CDR3 runs 14 residues. Germline CDR1 is SGHTA and CDR2 is FQGNSA.

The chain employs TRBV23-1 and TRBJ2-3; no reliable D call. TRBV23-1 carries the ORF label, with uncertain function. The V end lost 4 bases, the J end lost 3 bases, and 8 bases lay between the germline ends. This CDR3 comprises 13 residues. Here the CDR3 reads CASSLRRTDTQYF. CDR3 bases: TGCGCCAGCAGTCTACGAAGGACAGATACGCAGTATTTT.

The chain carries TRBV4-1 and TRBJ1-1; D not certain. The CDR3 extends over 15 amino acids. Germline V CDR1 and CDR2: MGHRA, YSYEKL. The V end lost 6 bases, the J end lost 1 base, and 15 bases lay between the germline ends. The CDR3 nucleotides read TGCGCCAGCAGGCGGTCAGGCTCACCGAACACTGAAGCTTTCTTT. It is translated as CASRRSGSPNTEAFF.

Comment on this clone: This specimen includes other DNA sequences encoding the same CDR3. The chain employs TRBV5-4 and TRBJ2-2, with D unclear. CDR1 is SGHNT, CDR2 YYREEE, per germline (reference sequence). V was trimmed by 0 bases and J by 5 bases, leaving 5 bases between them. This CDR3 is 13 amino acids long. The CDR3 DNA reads TGTGCCAGCAGCTTGGCTAGAACCGGGGAGCTGTTTTTT. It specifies CASSLARTGELFF.

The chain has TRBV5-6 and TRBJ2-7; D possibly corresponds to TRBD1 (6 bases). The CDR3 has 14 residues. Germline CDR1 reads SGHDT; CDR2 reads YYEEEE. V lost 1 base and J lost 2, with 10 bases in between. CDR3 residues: CASSLSGQPYEQYF. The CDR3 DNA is TGTGCCAGCAGCTTGTCTGGACAGCCCTACGAGCAGTACTTC.

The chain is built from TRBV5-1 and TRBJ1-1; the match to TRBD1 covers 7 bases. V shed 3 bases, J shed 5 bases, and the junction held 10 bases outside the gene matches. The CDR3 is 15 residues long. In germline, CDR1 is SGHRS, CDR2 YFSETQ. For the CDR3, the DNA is TGCGCCAGCAGCTCCCGACAGGGTTCGAGAACTGAAGCTTTCTTT. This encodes CASSSRQGSRTEAFF.

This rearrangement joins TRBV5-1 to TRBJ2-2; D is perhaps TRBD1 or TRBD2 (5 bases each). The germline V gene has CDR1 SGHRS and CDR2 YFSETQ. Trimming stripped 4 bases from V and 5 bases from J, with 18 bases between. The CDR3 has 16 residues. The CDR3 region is CASSKTDSGGTGELFF. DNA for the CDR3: TGCGCCAGCAGCAAAACCGACAGTGGGGGTACCGGGGAGCTGTTTTTT.

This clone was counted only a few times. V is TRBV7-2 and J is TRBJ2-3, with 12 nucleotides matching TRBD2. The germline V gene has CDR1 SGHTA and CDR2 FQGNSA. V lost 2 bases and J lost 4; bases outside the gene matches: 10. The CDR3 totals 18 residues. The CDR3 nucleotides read TGTGCCAGCAGCTTAAGGGCCCTAGCGGGAGGGCCCTCAGATACGCAGTATTTT. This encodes CASSLRALAGGPSDTQYF.

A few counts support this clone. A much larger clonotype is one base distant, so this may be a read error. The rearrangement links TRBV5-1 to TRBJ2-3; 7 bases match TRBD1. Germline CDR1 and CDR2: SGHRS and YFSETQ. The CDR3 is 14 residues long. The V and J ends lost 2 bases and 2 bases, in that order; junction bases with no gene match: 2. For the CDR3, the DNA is TGCGCCAGCAGCTTTGGACAGGCCACAGATACGCAGTATTTT. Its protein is CASSFGQATDTQYF.

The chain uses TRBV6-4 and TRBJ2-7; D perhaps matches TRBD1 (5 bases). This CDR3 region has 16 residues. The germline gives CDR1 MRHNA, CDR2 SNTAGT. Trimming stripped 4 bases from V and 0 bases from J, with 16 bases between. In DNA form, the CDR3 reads TGTGCCAGCAGTGCCCCCGACAGACTCCTCTCCTACGAGCAGTACTTC. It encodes CASSAPDRLLSYEQYF.

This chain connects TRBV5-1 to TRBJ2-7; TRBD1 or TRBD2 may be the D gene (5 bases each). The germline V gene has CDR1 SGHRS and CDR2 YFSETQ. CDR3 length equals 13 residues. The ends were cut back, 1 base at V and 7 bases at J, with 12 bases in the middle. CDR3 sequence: CASSLIPEGEQYF. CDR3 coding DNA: TGCGCCAGCAGCTTGATTCCCGAGGGGGAGCAGTACTTC.

The CDR3 here is CASSRRQPINGYTF. The CDR3 DNA follows: TGTGCCAGTAGTAGGAGACAGCCTATAAATGGCTACACCTTC. The chain links TRBV19 to TRBJ1-2, with a tentative D call TRBD1 (5 bases). Trimming pared 4 bases from V and 6 bases from J, leaving 15 bases between. The CDR3 is 14 amino acids. Germline V lookup: CDR1 LNHDA, CDR2 SQIVND (reference sequence).

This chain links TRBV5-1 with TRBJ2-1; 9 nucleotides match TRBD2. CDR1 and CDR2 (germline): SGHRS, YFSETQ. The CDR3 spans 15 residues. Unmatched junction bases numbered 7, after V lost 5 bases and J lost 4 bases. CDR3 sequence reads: CASRVGLAVYNEQFF. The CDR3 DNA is TGCGCCAGCAGGGTGGGACTAGCCGTATACAATGAGCAGTTCTTC.

CDR3: CASSRSGRAVETQYF. CDR3 in DNA: TGTGCCAGCAGTCGTAGCGGGAGGGCCGTTGAGACCCAGTACTTC. The chain is built from TRBV28 and TRBJ2-5, with 11 bases matching TRBD2. Germline V CDR1 and CDR2: MDHEN, SYDVKM. This CDR3 spans 15 amino acids. Trimming cost V 5 bases and J 5 bases; bases outside gene matches: 7.

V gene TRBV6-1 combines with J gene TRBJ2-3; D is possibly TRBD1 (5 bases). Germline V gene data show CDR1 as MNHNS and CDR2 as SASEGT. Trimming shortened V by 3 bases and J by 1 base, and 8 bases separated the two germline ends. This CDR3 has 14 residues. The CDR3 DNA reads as TGTGCCAGCAGTGACAGGGTCCGCACAGATACGCAGTATTTT. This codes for CASSDRVRTDTQYF.

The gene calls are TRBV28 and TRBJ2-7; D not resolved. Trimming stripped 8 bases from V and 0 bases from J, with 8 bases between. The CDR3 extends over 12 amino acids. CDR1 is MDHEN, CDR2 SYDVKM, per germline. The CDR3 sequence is CASGLSSYEQYF. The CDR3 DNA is TGTGCCAGCGGCCTAAGCTCCTACGAGCAGTACTTC.

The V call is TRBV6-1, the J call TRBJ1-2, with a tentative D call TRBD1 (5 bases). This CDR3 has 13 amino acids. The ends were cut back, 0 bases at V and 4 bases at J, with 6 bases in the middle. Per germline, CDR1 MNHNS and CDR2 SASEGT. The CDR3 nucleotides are TGTGCCAGCAGTGAAGCGGGGCTCTATGGCTACACCTTC. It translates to CASSEAGLYGYTF.

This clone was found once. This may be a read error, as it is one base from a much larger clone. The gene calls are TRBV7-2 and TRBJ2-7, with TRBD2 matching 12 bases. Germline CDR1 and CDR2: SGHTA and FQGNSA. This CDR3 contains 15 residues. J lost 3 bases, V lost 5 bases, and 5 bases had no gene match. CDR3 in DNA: TGTGCCAGCAGCGCGACTAGCGGGAGAGTCTACGAGCAGTACTTC. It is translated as CASSATSGRVYEQYF.

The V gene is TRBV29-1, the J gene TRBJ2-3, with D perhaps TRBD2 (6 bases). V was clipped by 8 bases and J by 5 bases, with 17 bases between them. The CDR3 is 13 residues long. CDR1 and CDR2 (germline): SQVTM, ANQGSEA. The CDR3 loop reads CSTKTRAGDTQYF. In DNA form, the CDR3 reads TGCAGCACTAAGACTAGGGCGGGAGATACGCAGTATTTT.

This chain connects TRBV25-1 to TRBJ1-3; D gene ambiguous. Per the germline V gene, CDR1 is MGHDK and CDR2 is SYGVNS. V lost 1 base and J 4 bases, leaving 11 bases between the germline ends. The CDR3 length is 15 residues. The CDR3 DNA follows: TGTGCCAGCAGTGAATGGTCGGCAAGGGGAAACACCATATATTTT. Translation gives CASSEWSARGNTIYF.

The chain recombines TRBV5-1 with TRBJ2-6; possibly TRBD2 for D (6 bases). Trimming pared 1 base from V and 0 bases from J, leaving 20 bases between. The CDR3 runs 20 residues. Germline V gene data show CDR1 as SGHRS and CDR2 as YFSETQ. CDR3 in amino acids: CASSLYWAPLGSSGANVLTF. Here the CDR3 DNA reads TGCGCCAGCAGCTTGTATTGGGCCCCCCTCGGGAGCTCTGGGGCCAACGTCCTGACTTTC.

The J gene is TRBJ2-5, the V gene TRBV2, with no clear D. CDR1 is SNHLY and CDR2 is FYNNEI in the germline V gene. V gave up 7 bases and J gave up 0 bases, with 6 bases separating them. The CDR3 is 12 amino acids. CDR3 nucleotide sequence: TGTGCCAGCAATCAGTACCAAGAGACCCAGTACTTC. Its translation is CASNQYQETQYF.

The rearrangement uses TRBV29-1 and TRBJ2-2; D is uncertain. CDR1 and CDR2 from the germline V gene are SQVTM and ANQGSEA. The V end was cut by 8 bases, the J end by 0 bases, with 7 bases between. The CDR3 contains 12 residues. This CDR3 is CSKTTNTGELFF. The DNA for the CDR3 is TGCAGCAAAACAACGAACACCGGGGAGCTGTTTTTT.

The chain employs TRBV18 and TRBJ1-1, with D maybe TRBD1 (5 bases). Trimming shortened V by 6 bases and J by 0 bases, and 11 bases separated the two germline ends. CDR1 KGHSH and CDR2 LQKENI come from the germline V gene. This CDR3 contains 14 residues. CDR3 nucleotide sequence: TGTGCCAGCTCTAGGCGACAGCTGAACACTGAAGCTTTCTTT. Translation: CASSRRQLNTEAFF.

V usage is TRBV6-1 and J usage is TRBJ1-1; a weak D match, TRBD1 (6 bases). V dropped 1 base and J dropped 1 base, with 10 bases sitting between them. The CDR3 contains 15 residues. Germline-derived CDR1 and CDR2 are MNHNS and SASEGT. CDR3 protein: CASSEGGAENTEAFF. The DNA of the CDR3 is TGTGCCAGCAGTGAAGGGGGGGCGGAGAACACTGAAGCTTTCTTT.

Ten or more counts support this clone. This CDR3 reads CASSLGSAGNTIYF. CDR3 in DNA: TGCGCCAGCAGCTTGGGCAGTGCCGGAAACACCATATATTTT. The J gene is TRBJ1-3, the V gene TRBV5-1; D remains ambiguous. Germline V gene data show CDR1 as SGHRS and CDR2 as YFSETQ. Trimming cost V 0 bases and J 4 bases, with 8 bases left between them. This CDR3 has 14 residues.

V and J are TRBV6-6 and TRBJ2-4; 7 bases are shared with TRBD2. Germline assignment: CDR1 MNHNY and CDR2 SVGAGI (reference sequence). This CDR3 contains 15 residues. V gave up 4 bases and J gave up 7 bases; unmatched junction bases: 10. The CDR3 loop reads CASSLAAGLGNIQYF. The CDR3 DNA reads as TGTGCCAGCAGTTTAGCAGCGGGATTGGGGAACATTCAGTACTTC.

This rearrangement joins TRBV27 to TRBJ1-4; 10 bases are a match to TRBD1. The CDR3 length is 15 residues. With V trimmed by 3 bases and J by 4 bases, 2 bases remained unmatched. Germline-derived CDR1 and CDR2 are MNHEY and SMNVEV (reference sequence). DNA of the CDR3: TGTGCCAGCAGTTTTGGACAGGGGGGTAATGAAAAACTGTTTTTT. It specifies CASSFGQGGNEKLFF.

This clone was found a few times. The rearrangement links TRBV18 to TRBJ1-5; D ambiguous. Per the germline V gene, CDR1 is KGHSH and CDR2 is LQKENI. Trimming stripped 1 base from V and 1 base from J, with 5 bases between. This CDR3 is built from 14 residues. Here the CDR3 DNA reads TGTGCCAGCTCACCACAGCAGAGCAATCAGCCCCAGCATTTT. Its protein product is CASSPQQSNQPQHF. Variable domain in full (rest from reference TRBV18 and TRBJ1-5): NAGVMQNPRHLVRRRGQEARLRCSPMKGHSHVYWYRQLPEEGLKFMVYLQKENIIDESGMPKERFSAEFPKEGPSILRIQQVVRGDSAAYFCASSPQQSNQPQHFGDGTRLSIL.

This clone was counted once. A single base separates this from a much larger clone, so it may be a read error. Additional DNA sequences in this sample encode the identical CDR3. The CDR3 sequence: CASSLRGAETQYF. Here the CDR3 DNA reads TGTGCCAGCAGCTTACGGGGGGCAGAGACCCAGTACTTC. The V gene is TRBV11-3, the J gene TRBJ2-5; tentative D call: TRBD2 (7 bases). The V and J ends lost 2 bases and 4 bases respectively, with 8 bases between them. The length of the CDR3 is 13 residues. Germline V gene sequence: CDR1 SGHNT, CDR2 YENEEA.